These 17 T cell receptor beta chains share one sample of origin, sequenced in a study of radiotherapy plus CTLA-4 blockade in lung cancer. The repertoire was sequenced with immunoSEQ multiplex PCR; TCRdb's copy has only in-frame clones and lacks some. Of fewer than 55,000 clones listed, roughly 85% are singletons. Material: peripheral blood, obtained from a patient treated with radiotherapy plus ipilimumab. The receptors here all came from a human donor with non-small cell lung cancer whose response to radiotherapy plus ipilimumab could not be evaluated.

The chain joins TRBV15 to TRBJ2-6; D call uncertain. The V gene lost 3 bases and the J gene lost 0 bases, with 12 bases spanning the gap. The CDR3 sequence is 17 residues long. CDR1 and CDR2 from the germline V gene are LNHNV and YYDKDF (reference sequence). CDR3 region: CATSSFGIGSGANVLTF. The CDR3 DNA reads TGTGCCACCAGCAGCTTCGGTATCGGCTCTGGGGCCAACGTCCTGACTTTC.

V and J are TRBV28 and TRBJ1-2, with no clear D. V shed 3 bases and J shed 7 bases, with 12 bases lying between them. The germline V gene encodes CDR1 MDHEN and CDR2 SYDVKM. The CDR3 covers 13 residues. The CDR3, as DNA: TGTGCCAGCAGTTTGATCACGTTCGGTGGCTACACCTTC. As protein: CASSLITFGGYTF.

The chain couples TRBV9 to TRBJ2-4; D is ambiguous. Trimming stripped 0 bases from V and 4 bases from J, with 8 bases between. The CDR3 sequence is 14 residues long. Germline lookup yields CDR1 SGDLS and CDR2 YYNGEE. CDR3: CASSVDPGKNIQYF. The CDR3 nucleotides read TGTGCCAGCAGCGTAGATCCAGGAAAAAACATTCAGTACTTC.

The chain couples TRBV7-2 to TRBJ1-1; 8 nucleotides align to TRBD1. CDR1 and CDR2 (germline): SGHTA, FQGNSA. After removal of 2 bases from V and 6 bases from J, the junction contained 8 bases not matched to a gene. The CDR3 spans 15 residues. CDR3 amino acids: CASSLTSRGPSEAFF. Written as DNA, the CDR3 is TGTGCCAGCAGCTTAACCAGCAGGGGGCCCTCTGAAGCTTTCTTT.

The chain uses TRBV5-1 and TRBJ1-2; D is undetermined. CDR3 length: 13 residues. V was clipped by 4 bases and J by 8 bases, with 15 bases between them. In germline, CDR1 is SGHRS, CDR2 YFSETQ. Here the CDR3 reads CASSRGDGAGYTF. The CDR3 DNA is TGCGCCAGCAGCCGAGGAGACGGAGCAGGCTACACCTTC.

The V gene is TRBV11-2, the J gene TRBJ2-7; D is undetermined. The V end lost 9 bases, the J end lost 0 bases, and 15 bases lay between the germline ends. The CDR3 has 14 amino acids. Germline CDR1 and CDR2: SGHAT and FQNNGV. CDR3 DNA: TGTGCCAGTTGTCGATACGGGTCCTCCTACGAGCAGTACTTC. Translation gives CASCRYGSSYEQYF.

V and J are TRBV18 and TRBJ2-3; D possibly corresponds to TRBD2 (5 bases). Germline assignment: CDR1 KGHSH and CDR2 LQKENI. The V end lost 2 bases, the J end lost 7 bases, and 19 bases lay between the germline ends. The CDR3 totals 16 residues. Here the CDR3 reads CASSPTMDGLSYTQYF. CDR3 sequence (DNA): TGTGCCAGCTCACCAACCATGGACGGACTCTCTTATACGCAGTATTTT.

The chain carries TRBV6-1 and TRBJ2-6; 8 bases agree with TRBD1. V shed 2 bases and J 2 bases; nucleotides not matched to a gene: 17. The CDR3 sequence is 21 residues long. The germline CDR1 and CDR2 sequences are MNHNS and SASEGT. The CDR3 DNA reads TGTGCCAGCAGTGAATTTAAAGGGCAGGGGGCCCGCCGAACTGGGGCCAACGTCCTGACTTTC. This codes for CASSEFKGQGARRTGANVLTF.

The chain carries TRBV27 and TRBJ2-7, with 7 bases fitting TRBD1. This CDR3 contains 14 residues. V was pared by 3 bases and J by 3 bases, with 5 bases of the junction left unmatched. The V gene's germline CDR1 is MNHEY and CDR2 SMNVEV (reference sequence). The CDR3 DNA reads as TGTGCCAGCAGTTTGGTTCAGGGGGACTACGAGCAGTACTTC. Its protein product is CASSLVQGDYEQYF.

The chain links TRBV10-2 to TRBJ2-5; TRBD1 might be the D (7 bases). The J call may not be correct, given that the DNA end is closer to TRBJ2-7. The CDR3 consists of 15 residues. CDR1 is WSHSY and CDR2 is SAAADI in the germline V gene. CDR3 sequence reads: CASSESAGGSYEQYF. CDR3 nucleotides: TGCGCCAGCAGTGAGTCGGCAGGGGGGTCCTACGAGCAGTACTTC.

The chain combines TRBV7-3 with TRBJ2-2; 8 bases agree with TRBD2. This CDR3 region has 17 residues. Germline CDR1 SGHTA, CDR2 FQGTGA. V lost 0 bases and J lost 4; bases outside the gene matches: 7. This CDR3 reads CASSLTSGGLGTGELFF. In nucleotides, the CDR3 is TGTGCCAGCAGCTTAACGTCGGGGGGGCTCGGCACCGGGGAGCTGTTTTTT.

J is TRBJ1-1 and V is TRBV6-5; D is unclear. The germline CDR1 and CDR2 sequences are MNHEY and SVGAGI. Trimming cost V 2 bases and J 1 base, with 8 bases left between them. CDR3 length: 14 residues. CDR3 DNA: TGTGCCAGCAGTTACGCGCGGAGGAACACTGAAGCTTTCTTT. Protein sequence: CASSYARRNTEAFF.

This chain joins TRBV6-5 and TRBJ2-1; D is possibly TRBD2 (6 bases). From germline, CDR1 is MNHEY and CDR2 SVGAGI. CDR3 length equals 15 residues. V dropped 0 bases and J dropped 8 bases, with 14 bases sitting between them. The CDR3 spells CASSYSLVGSDEQFF. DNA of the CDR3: TGTGCCAGCAGTTACTCTCTAGTCGGGAGCGATGAGCAGTTCTTC.

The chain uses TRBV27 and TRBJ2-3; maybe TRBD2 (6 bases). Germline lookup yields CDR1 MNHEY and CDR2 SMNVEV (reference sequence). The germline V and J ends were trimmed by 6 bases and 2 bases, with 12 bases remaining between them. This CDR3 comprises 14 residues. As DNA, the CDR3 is TGTGCCAGCAGCCCTTTGCGGGACACAGATACGCAGTATTTT. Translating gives CASSPLRDTDTQYF.

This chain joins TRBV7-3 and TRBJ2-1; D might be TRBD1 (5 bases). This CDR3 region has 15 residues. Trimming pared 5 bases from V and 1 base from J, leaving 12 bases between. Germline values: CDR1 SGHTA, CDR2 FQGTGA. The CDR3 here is CASSPQGTSYNEQFF. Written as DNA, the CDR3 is TGTGCCAGCAGCCCCCAGGGAACATCCTACAATGAGCAGTTCTTC.

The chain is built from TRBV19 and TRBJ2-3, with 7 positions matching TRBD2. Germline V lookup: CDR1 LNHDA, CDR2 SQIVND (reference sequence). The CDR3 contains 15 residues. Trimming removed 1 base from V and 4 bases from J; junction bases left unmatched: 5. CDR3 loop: CASSIGGGEADTQYF. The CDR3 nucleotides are TGTGCCAGTAGTATAGGGGGAGGGGAAGCAGATACGCAGTATTTT.

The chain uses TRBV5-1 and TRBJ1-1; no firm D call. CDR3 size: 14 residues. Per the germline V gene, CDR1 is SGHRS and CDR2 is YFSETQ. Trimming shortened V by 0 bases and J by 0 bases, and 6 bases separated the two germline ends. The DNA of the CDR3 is TGCGCCAGCAGCTTGGTTCCAGTGAACACTGAAGCTTTCTTT. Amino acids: CASSLVPVNTEAFF.